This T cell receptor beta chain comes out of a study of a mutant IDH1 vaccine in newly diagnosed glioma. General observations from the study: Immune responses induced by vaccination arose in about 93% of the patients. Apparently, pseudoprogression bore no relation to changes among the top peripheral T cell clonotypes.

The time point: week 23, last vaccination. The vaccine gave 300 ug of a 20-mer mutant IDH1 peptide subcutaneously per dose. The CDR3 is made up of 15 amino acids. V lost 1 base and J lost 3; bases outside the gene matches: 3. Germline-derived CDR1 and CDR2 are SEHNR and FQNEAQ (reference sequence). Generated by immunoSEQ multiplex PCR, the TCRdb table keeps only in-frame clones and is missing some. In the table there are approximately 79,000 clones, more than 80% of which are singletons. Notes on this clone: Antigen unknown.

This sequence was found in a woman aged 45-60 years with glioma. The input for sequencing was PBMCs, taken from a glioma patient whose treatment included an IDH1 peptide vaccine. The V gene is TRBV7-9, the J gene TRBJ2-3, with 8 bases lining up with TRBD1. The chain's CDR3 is CASSLVQGETDTQYF. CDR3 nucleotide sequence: TGTGCCAGCAGCTTAGTACAGGGGGAAACAGATACGCAGTATTTT.